Listed below are T cell receptor beta chains from one sample, sequenced in a study of shared clonotypes between healthy human individuals. Profiled with immunoSEQ multiplex PCR; TCRdb holds only in-frame clones, not every one. This table holds about 2.5 million clones, roughly 92% found once. Input material: naive CD4+ T cells from PBMCs. These receptors all come from a man aged 18 to 29 in good health. Some clones in this sample may be carry-over from other donors' samples. Each CDR3 is given with its conserved first and last residue. Fields, in order: CDR3 DNA, CDR3 protein, clone size, V gene, D gene, J gene, CDR3 length. D genes are given only for firm matches. Clone sizes are given selectively: once, few, many, or a class where the clone is expanded.

cdr3_nt: TGCGCCAGCAGCTTTTGGGGGGTAGTCGGGAATGAGCAGTTCTTC; cdr3_aa: CASSFWGVVGNEQFF; clone_size: NA; v_call: TRBV5-1; d_call: NA; j_call: TRBJ2-1; cdr3_length: 15
cdr3_nt: TGTGCCAGTAGTAATAAGGGGGCTCGGACCTACGAGCAGTACTTC; cdr3_aa: CASSNKGARTYEQYF; clone_size: NA; v_call: TRBV19; d_call: TRBD1; j_call: TRBJ2-7; cdr3_length: 15
cdr3_nt: TGTGCCAGCAGCCCATCAGGGGTACCGCAAGAGACCCAGTACTTC; cdr3_aa: CASSPSGVPQETQYF; clone_size: NA; v_call: TRBV7-2; d_call: NA; j_call: TRBJ2-5; cdr3_length: 15
cdr3_nt: TGTGCCAGCAGCCAAAACAGCCACCTCGGGCCCCAAGGGAATTCGGAGCAGTTCTTC; cdr3_aa: CASSQNSHLGPQGNSEQFF; clone_size: NA; v_call: TRBV4-2; d_call: NA; j_call: TRBJ2-1; cdr3_length: 19
cdr3_nt: TGTGCCATCAGTCCCCGAGGGGCTGATGAGCAGTTCTTC; cdr3_aa: CAISPRGADEQFF; clone_size: NA; v_call: TRBV10-3; d_call: NA; j_call: TRBJ2-1; cdr3_length: 13
cdr3_nt: TGTGCCAGCAGTTCGACAGGGGGAGGGCTCACTGAAGCTTTCTTT; cdr3_aa: CASSSTGGGLTEAFF; clone_size: NA; v_call: TRBV6-5; d_call: TRBD1; j_call: TRBJ1-1; cdr3_length: 15
cdr3_nt: TGCGCCAGCAGCTTGGTACTAAACACTGAAGCTTTCTTT; cdr3_aa: CASSLVLNTEAFF; clone_size: NA; v_call: TRBV5-1; d_call: NA; j_call: TRBJ1-1; cdr3_length: 13
cdr3_nt: TGTGCCAGCAGCTTGCATGATGGGACAGGCGAGGAGACCCAGTACTTC; cdr3_aa: CASSLHDGTGEETQYF; clone_size: NA; v_call: TRBV5-6; d_call: TRBD1; j_call: TRBJ2-5; cdr3_length: 16
cdr3_nt: TGCGCCAGCAGCCAAGCCCCAGGGGGGAGAATCCCCTACGAGCAGTACTTC; cdr3_aa: CASSQAPGGRIPYEQYF; clone_size: NA; v_call: TRBV4-3; d_call: NA; j_call: TRBJ2-7; cdr3_length: 17
cdr3_nt: TGTGCCAGCAGCTTATCCAGTCTCCCAGATACGCAGTATTTT; cdr3_aa: CASSLSSLPDTQYF; clone_size: NA; v_call: TRBV5-8; d_call: NA; j_call: TRBJ2-3; cdr3_length: 14
cdr3_nt: TGTGCCAGCAGCTCCTACGGTCGGCTAGCGGGAATCGCAGATACGCAGTATTTT; cdr3_aa: CASSSYGRLAGIADTQYF; clone_size: NA; v_call: TRBV7-6; d_call: TRBD2; j_call: TRBJ2-3; cdr3_length: 18
cdr3_nt: TGTGCCAGTCGCTACCGAGCGGGAATTTCCTACGAGCAGTACTTC; cdr3_aa: CASRYRAGISYEQYF; clone_size: NA; v_call: TRBV19; d_call: TRBD2; j_call: TRBJ2-7; cdr3_length: 15
cdr3_nt: TGTGCCAGCAGTTACGACTACACAGATACGCAGTATTTT; cdr3_aa: CASSYDYTDTQYF; clone_size: NA; v_call: TRBV6-5; d_call: NA; j_call: TRBJ2-3; cdr3_length: 13
cdr3_nt: TGCGCCAGCAGCAGAGGCGGGCTAGGTGAAAAACTGTTTTTT; cdr3_aa: CASSRGGLGEKLFF; clone_size: NA; v_call: TRBV4-1; d_call: NA; j_call: TRBJ1-4; cdr3_length: 14
cdr3_nt: TGTGCCAGCGGGGCCCAGAGCAATCAGCCCCAGCATTTT; cdr3_aa: CASGAQSNQPQHF; clone_size: once; v_call: TRBV6-5; d_call: NA; j_call: TRBJ1-5; cdr3_length: 13
cdr3_nt: TGTGCCAGCAGCTTAGGGGCTAGCGGGGGCAATGAGCAGTTCTTC; cdr3_aa: CASSLGASGGNEQFF; clone_size: NA; v_call: TRBV7-2; d_call: TRBD2; j_call: TRBJ2-1; cdr3_length: 15
cdr3_nt: TGTGCCAGCAGTTTACCCGGGGCGCGGCAAGAGACCCAGTACTTC; cdr3_aa: CASSLPGARQETQYF; clone_size: NA; v_call: TRBV28; d_call: NA; j_call: TRBJ2-5; cdr3_length: 15
cdr3_nt: TGCGCCAGCAGCCAAGGACTGCTTAGCAATCAGCCCCAGCATTTT; cdr3_aa: CASSQGLLSNQPQHF; clone_size: NA; v_call: TRBV4-1; d_call: NA; j_call: TRBJ1-5; cdr3_length: 15
cdr3_nt: TGTGCCAGCAGCTTAGGTGGGGGCTCCTACAATGAGCAGTTCTTC; cdr3_aa: CASSLGGGSYNEQFF; clone_size: once; v_call: TRBV11-2; d_call: NA; j_call: TRBJ2-1; cdr3_length: 15
cdr3_nt: TGTGCCAGCAACCGACAGGTCTCCCCCTACGAGCAGTACTTC; cdr3_aa: CASNRQVSPYEQYF; clone_size: NA; v_call: TRBV28; d_call: NA; j_call: TRBJ2-7; cdr3_length: 14
cdr3_nt: TGTGCCAGCAGCGCCCTATCCGGGCGGAACACTGAAGCTTTCTTT; cdr3_aa: CASSALSGRNTEAFF; clone_size: few; v_call: TRBV9; d_call: NA; j_call: TRBJ1-1; cdr3_length: 15
cdr3_nt: TGCGCCAGCAGCCAAGTGGGAAGAGAGAACTATGGCTACACCTTC; cdr3_aa: CASSQVGRENYGYTF; clone_size: NA; v_call: TRBV4-1; d_call: NA; j_call: TRBJ1-2; cdr3_length: 15
cdr3_nt: TGTGCCATCAGTGGCACTAGCGGGGGCGCAGATACGCAGTATTTT; cdr3_aa: CAISGTSGGADTQYF; clone_size: NA; v_call: TRBV10-3; d_call: TRBD2; j_call: TRBJ2-3; cdr3_length: 15
cdr3_nt: TGTGCCAGCAGCCAATATGTAGGAGCCAAAAACATTCAGTACTTC; cdr3_aa: CASSQYVGAKNIQYF; clone_size: NA; v_call: TRBV7-2; d_call: NA; j_call: TRBJ2-4; cdr3_length: 15
cdr3_nt: TGCGCCAGCAGCTCAGCGGGACCCCTTTCTGAGGGCGAGCAGTTCTTC; cdr3_aa: CASSSAGPLSEGEQFF; clone_size: NA; v_call: TRBV5-1; d_call: TRBD2; j_call: TRBJ2-1; cdr3_length: 16
cdr3_nt: TGTGCCAGCAGCTTCTATTCGGGGGTCCAAGAGACCCAGTACTTC; cdr3_aa: CASSFYSGVQETQYF; clone_size: NA; v_call: TRBV7-2; d_call: NA; j_call: TRBJ2-5; cdr3_length: 15
cdr3_nt: TGTGCCAGCAGCCCGGGACAGGGTGGGGGAAACACCATATATTTT; cdr3_aa: CASSPGQGGGNTIYF; clone_size: NA; v_call: TRBV5-4; d_call: TRBD1; j_call: TRBJ1-3; cdr3_length: 15
cdr3_nt: TGCAGCGTTCTAGTAGGGGTTCCAGATACGCAGTATTTT; cdr3_aa: CSVLVGVPDTQYF; clone_size: NA; v_call: TRBV29-1; d_call: NA; j_call: TRBJ2-3; cdr3_length: 13
cdr3_nt: TGTGCCATCAGTGAGTCGCCAATTAGAGGCACTGAAGCTTTCTTT; cdr3_aa: CAISESPIRGTEAFF; clone_size: few; v_call: TRBV10-3; d_call: NA; j_call: TRBJ1-1; cdr3_length: 15
cdr3_nt: TGTGCCAGCACGAGGGGGACAGATACGCAGTATTTT; cdr3_aa: CASTRGTDTQYF; clone_size: once; v_call: TRBV28; d_call: NA; j_call: TRBJ2-3; cdr3_length: 12
cdr3_nt: TGTGCCTGGAGTAGACAGGGAAACACCATATATTTT; cdr3_aa: CAWSRQGNTIYF; clone_size: NA; v_call: TRBV30; d_call: NA; j_call: TRBJ1-3; cdr3_length: 12
cdr3_nt: TGTGCCAGCAGCTTATCTGGACTAGCGGGATTAGAGCAGTACTTC; cdr3_aa: CASSLSGLAGLEQYF; clone_size: NA; v_call: TRBV7-9; d_call: TRBD2; j_call: TRBJ2-7; cdr3_length: 15
cdr3_nt: TGTGCCAGCACCCTCCCGTTGGGGGTACAGGGGGCAGGCTACGAGCAGTACTTC; cdr3_aa: CASTLPLGVQGAGYEQYF; clone_size: NA; v_call: TRBV28; d_call: TRBD1; j_call: TRBJ2-7; cdr3_length: 18
cdr3_nt: TGTGCCAGCAGCTTTCCCAGGGGCTCAACCACTGAAGCTTTCTTT; cdr3_aa: CASSFPRGSTTEAFF; clone_size: NA; v_call: TRBV5-5; d_call: NA; j_call: TRBJ1-1; cdr3_length: 15
cdr3_nt: TGTGCCAGCAGCCGACCCTTTGGGGGGTATGGCTACACCTTC; cdr3_aa: CASSRPFGGYGYTF; clone_size: once; v_call: TRBV9; d_call: NA; j_call: TRBJ1-2; cdr3_length: 14
cdr3_nt: TGTGCCAGCAGTCCCTTGGACAGGGGCAGCAATCAGCCCCAGCATTTT; cdr3_aa: CASSPLDRGSNQPQHF; clone_size: NA; v_call: TRBV27; d_call: TRBD1; j_call: TRBJ1-5; cdr3_length: 16
cdr3_nt: TGTGCCTGGACTTCCTCGGGGGGTGGAAACACCATATATTTT; cdr3_aa: CAWTSSGGGNTIYF; clone_size: NA; v_call: TRBV30; d_call: NA; j_call: TRBJ1-3; cdr3_length: 14
cdr3_nt: TGCGCCAGCAGCCCGGGCCCCGGGACACCCTCCTACGAGCAGTACTTC; cdr3_aa: CASSPGPGTPSYEQYF; clone_size: NA; v_call: TRBV5-1; d_call: NA; j_call: TRBJ2-7; cdr3_length: 16
cdr3_nt: TGTGCCTGGAGTGGACCTGATCGCTACACCTTC; cdr3_aa: CAWSGPDRYTF; clone_size: NA; v_call: TRBV30; d_call: NA; j_call: TRBJ1-2; cdr3_length: 11
cdr3_nt: TGCGCCAGCAGCTTACTCGGGCTAGCGGGAGGGCCAGGAGATACGCAGTATTTT; cdr3_aa: CASSLLGLAGGPGDTQYF; clone_size: NA; v_call: TRBV5-1; d_call: TRBD2; j_call: TRBJ2-3; cdr3_length: 18
cdr3_nt: TGCGCCAGCAGCCTAGGGACCCCGTGGGACACAGATACGCAGTATTTT; cdr3_aa: CASSLGTPWDTDTQYF; clone_size: NA; v_call: TRBV5-1; d_call: NA; j_call: TRBJ2-3; cdr3_length: 16